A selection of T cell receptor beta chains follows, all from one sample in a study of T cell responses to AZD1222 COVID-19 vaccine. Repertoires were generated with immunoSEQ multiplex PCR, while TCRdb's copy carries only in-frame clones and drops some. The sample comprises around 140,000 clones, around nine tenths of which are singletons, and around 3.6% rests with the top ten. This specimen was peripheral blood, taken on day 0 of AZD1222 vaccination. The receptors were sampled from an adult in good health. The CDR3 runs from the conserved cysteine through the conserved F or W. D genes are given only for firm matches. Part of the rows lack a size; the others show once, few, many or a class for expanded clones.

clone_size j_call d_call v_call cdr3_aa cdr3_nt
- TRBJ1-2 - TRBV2 CASSENIGVGYTF TGTGCCAGCAGTGAAAACATAGGGGTGGGCTACACCTTC
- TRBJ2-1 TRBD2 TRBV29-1 CSVGLAGGSSYNEQFF TGCAGCGTTGGTCTAGCGGGAGGTTCTAGCTACAATGAGCAGTTCTTC
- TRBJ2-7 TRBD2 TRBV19 CASSIAGTTTYEQYF TGTGCCAGTAGTATCGCAGGGACTACAACCTACGAGCAGTACTTC
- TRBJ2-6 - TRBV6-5 CASRWGSGANVLTF TGTGCCAGCCGGTGGGGGTCTGGGGCCAACGTCCTGACTTTC
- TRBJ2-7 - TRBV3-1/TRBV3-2 CASSQEGTVSYEQYF TGTGCCAGCAGCCAAGAAGGGACGGTAAGCTACGAGCAGTACTTC
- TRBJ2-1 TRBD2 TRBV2 CASIATSGQFF TGTGCCAGCATAGCGACTAGCGGGCAGTTCTTC
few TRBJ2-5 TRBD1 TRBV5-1 CASSGGTGGYQETQYF TGCGCCAGCAGCGGAGGGACAGGGGGTTATCAAGAGACCCAGTACTTC
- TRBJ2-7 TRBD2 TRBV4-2 CASSQDDGGRFSEQYF TGTGCCAGCAGCCAAGATGATGGCGGGAGGTTCTCCGAGCAGTACTTC
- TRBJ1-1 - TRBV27 CASRAGHGTEAFF TGTGCCAGCAGGGCCGGACACGGCACTGAAGCTTTCTTT
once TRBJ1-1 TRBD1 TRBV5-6 CASSTTGGASEAFF TGTGCCAGCAGTACTACAGGGGGCGCTTCTGAAGCTTTCTTT
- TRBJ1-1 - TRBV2 CASSEGEGRTEAFF TGTGCCAGCAGTGAAGGGGAAGGGAGGACTGAAGCTTTCTTT
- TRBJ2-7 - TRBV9 CASSVVGGSEQYF TGTGCCAGCAGCGTAGTAGGGGGGAGCGAGCAGTACTTC
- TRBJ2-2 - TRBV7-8 CASSLVQAGELFF TGTGCCAGCAGCTTAGTGCAAGCCGGGGAGCTGTTTTTT
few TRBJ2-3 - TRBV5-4 CASSFRFGGTDTQYF TGTGCCAGCAGCTTTCGGTTCGGAGGCACAGATACGCAGTATTTT
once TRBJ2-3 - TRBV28 CASSLVQASTDTQYF TGTGCCAGCAGTTTGGTGCAGGCTAGCACAGATACGCAGTATTTT
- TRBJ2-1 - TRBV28 CASSSPSGSYNEQFF TGTGCCAGCAGTTCCCCTTCGGGATCCTACAATGAGCAGTTCTTC
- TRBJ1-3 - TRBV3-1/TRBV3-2 CASTPGGNTIYF TGTGCCAGCACCCCAGGTGGAAACACCATATATTTT
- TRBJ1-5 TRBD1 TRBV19 CASSIGTGNQPQHF TGTGCCAGTAGTATAGGGACAGGGAATCAGCCCCAGCATTTT
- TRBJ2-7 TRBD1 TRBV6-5 CASSLQGQGIYEQYF TGTGCCAGCAGCCTACAAGGACAGGGTATCTACGAGCAGTACTTC
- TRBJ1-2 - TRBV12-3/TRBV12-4 CASSIQNNYGYTF TGTGCCAGCAGCATTCAGAATAACTATGGCTACACCTTC
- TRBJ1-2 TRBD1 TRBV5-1 CASSGGQLNYGYTF TGCGCCAGCAGCGGGGGACAGTTGAACTATGGCTACACCTTC
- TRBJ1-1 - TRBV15 CATSRDRGKGAFF TGTGCCACCAGCAGAGATAGAGGGAAAGGGGCTTTCTTT
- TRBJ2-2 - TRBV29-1 CSVLRGANTGELFF TGCAGCGTACTCAGGGGGGCGAACACCGGGGAGCTGTTTTTT
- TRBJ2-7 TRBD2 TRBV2 CASQLLAGTTGEQYF TGTGCCAGCCAGTTGTTAGCGGGAACCACTGGGGAGCAGTACTTC
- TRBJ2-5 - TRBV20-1 CSALASETQYF TGCAGTGCTTTAGCGTCAGAGACCCAGTACTTC
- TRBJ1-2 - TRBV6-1 CASSEYLVGPRMGGYTF TGTGCCAGCAGTGAATATCTGGTAGGGCCAAGGATGGGTGGCTACACCTTC
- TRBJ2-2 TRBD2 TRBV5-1 CASSLVLAGNTGELFF TGCGCCAGCAGCTTGGTGTTAGCGGGGAACACCGGGGAGCTGTTTTTT
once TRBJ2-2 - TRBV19 CASSKLNTGELFF TGTGCCAGTAGTAAGCTGAACACCGGGGAGCTGTTTTTT
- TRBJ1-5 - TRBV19 CASSPSFIVQRQPQHF TGTGCCAGTAGTCCCTCCTTTATCGTTCAAAGACAGCCCCAGCATTTT
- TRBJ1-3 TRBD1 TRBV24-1 CATSFPLGQGIPSGNTIYF TGTGCCACCAGTTTCCCTTTAGGACAGGGGATCCCCTCTGGAAACACCATATATTTT
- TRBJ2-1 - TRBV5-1 CASSSDRSAYNEQFF TGCGCCAGCAGCTCTGACAGGAGTGCGTACAATGAGCAGTTCTTC
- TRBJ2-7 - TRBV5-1 CASSSRAAPYEQYF TGCGCCAGCAGCTCACGGGCAGCCCCCTACGAGCAGTACTTC
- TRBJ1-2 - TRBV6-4 CASSDEIGQPYGYTF TGTGCCAGCAGTGACGAAATTGGACAGCCCTATGGCTACACCTTC
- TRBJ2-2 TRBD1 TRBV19 CAIGQATGELFF TGTGCGATCGGACAGGCAACCGGGGAGCTGTTTTTT
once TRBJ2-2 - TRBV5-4 CASSDFRGGELFF TGTGCCAGCAGCGACTTTAGGGGCGGGGAGCTGTTTTTT
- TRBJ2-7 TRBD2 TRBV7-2 CASSFWTSGSYEQYF TGTGCCAGCAGCTTCTGGACTAGCGGGTCCTACGAGCAGTACTTC
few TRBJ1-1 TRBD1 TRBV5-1 CASSFRAGGNTEAFF TGCGCCAGCAGCTTTAGGGCAGGGGGTAACACTGAAGCTTTCTTT
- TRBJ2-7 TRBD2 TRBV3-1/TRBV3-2 CASSPPRGGAYEQYF TGTGCCAGCAGCCCCCCCCGGGGGGGGGCCTACGAGCAGTACTTC
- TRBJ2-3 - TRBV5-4 CASSLGARSDTQYF TGTGCCAGCAGCTTGGGAGCTCGTTCAGATACGCAGTATTTT